One sample yielded the 20 T cell receptor beta chains listed below, sequenced in a study of cytomegalovirus exposure and HLA in healthy donors (dated by TCRdb to 2016 to 2017). To prepare the library, the immunoSEQ multiplex PCR assay was applied. A mixture of 60 forward primers for TCR Vbeta segments and 13 reverse primers for TCR Jbeta segments was used in the multiplex PCR. TCRdb retrieved this table from immuneACCESS and kept in-frame rearrangements only. Not all clones are present; in checked studies, unresolved V genes account for under half, and no reason is known for the remainder. In this sample the table shows around 96,000 clones, about 76% of which occur a single time. The top ten constitute over 9.5% of the sample. The sample was PBMCs. The receptor source for this set is a man aged 25-45 years in good health and CMV-seropositive.

The chain combines TRBV13 with TRBJ1-5; TRBD1 matches at 8 bases. Germline lookup yields CDR1 PRHDT and CDR2 FYEKMQ (reference sequence). Trimming cost V 5 bases and J 7 bases; bases outside gene matches: 4. The CDR3 covers 13 residues. The CDR3 region is CASSPRGLQPQHF. CDR3 coding DNA: TGTGCCAGCAGCCCCAGGGGGCTACAGCCCCAGCATTTT.

This sequence joins TRBV7-2 and TRBJ2-1; 10 nucleotides agree with TRBD2. Germline V gene lookup returns CDR1 SGHTA and CDR2 FQGNSA. The CDR3 is 13 amino acids. With 6 bases clipped from V and 4 bases from J, the junction kept 0 bases outside the gene matches. The CDR3 region is CASRLAGYNEQFF. The CDR3 DNA sequence: TGTGCCAGCAGACTAGCGGGATACAATGAGCAGTTCTTC. Drawing the rest from reference TRBV7-2 and TRBJ2-1, the complete variable domain is GAGVSQSPSNKVTEKGKDVELRCDPISGHTALYWYRQSLGQGLEFLIYFQGNSAPDKSGLPSDRFSAERTGGSVSTLTIQRTQQEDSAVYLCASRLAGYNEQFFGPGTRLTVL.

This clone was observed a handful of times. The rearrangement uses TRBV6-6 and TRBJ2-7; D is uncertain. This CDR3 region has 12 residues. Trimming took off 4 bases at V and 2 bases at J, with 6 bases between the two ends. CDR1 and CDR2 from the germline V gene are MNHNY and SVGAGI (reference sequence). Here the CDR3 DNA reads TGTGCCAGCAGTTCTCCGGCCTACGAGCAGTACTTC. The encoded protein is CASSSPAYEQYF.

The genes are TRBV7-3 and TRBJ2-2; D may be TRBD2 (7 bases). The CDR3 spans 16 residues. V was shortened by 3 bases and J by 6 bases, with 17 bases between the two germline ends. Germline V gives CDR1 SGHTA, CDR2 FQGTGA. CDR3 amino acids: CASSLGLMGGPGELFF. The CDR3 nucleotides read TGTGCCAGCAGCTTGGGCCTGATGGGGGGGCCCGGGGAGCTGTTTTTT.

This clone was seen only a few times. The gene calls are TRBV16 and TRBJ1-1; tentatively, D is TRBD1 (5 bases). The CDR3 is 15 amino acids. In germline, CDR1 is KGHSY, CDR2 FQNENV. The V gene lost 4 bases and the J gene lost 6 bases, with 18 bases spanning the gap. The CDR3 region has the DNA TGTGCCAGCAGCCTATCCCGGGGGGGTCTTCCTGAAGCTTTCTTT. Its protein is CASSLSRGGLPEAFF.

This chain connects TRBV7-3 to TRBJ2-2; D gene unclear. Trimming took 5 bases from V and 2 from J, leaving 12 bases between them. This CDR3 is 15 amino acids long. Germline V gene sequence: CDR1 SGHTA, CDR2 FQGTGA. CDR3 DNA sequence: TGTGCCAGCAGCCCCGGTATTCTTAACACCGGGGAGCTGTTTTTT. This translates into CASSPGILNTGELFF.

The V and J genes are TRBV5-1 and TRBJ2-5; 7 bases fit TRBD1. Trimming cost V 0 bases and J 3 bases; bases outside gene matches: 8. The CDR3 has 16 residues. The germline V gene has CDR1 SGHRS and CDR2 YFSETQ. The CDR3 spells CASSLGVRQGEETQYF. CDR3 DNA sequence: TGCGCCAGCAGCTTGGGGGTGAGACAGGGAGAAGAGACCCAGTACTTC.

The V gene is TRBV7-8, the J gene TRBJ2-7, with TRBD1 identical over 10 bases. V trimming: 5 bases; J trimming: 2 bases; junction bases outside the gene matches: 6. CDR1 SGHVS and CDR2 FQNEAQ come from the germline V gene. The CDR3 is 15 amino acids. As DNA, the CDR3 is TGTGCCAGCAGCCACCGGACAGGGGGAGCCTACGAGCAGTACTTC. Encoded protein: CASSHRTGGAYEQYF.

V is TRBV5-4 and J is TRBJ2-7; 7 nucleotides agree with TRBD2. The germline V gene has CDR1 SGHNT and CDR2 YYREEE (reference sequence). This CDR3 region has 15 residues. The V segment lost 0 bases and the J segment 0 bases; nucleotides outside the gene matches: 3. The CDR3 sequence is CASSLEGEGSYEQYF. CDR3 coding DNA: TGTGCCAGCAGCTTGGAAGGGGAGGGCTCCTACGAGCAGTACTTC.

CDR3 nucleotide sequence: TGTGCCAGCAGTGTGCTCGGGTCCCGGGATGAAAAACTGTTTTTT. This gives the protein CASSVLGSRDEKLFF. The V gene is TRBV28, the J gene TRBJ1-4; D not resolved. Trimming took off 5 bases at V and 6 bases at J, with 16 bases between the two ends. The CDR3 consists of 15 residues. Germline CDR1 reads MDHEN; CDR2 reads SYDVKM.

V is TRBV5-6 and J is TRBJ2-1; 12 bases map to TRBD1. CDR3 length equals 17 residues. V gave up 0 bases and J gave up 7 bases; unmatched junction bases: 8. Germline CDR1 is SGHDT and CDR2 is YYEEEE. Here the CDR3 DNA reads TGTGCCAGCAGCTTGGGGGCGGGACAGGGGGCAGAAAATGAGCAGTTCTTC. Protein product: CASSLGAGQGAENEQFF.

Only a few counts were recorded for this clone. V gene TRBV9 combines with J gene TRBJ2-7, with 8 nucleotides matching TRBD1. V lost 1 base to trimming and J lost 6 bases; unmatched junction nucleotides: 12. Germline V lookup: CDR1 SGDLS, CDR2 YYNGEE. This CDR3 contains 16 residues. CDR3 DNA sequence: TGTGCCAGCAGCGTATCCGGTGGGCAGGGGGCCAGCGAGCAGTACTTC. Residues: CASSVSGGQGASEQYF.

The chain uses TRBV7-2 and TRBJ2-5; 9 bases line up with TRBD2. The CDR3 has 16 residues. Germline CDR1 reads SGHTA; CDR2 reads FQGNSA. Unmatched junction bases numbered 14, after V lost 1 base and J lost 11 bases. In DNA form, the CDR3 reads TGTGCCAGCAGCTTAGTCGGCGGGGGGGCCTCGCTAGAGCAGTACTTC. Translated, it gives CASSLVGGGASLEQYF.

This clone was seen a few times. The rearrangement joins TRBV5-5 to TRBJ2-3; 9 bases align to TRBD2. The CDR3 covers 16 residues. V shed 1 base and J 1 base; nucleotides not matched to a gene: 4. Germline CDR1 reads SGHKS; CDR2 reads YYEKEE (reference sequence). The CDR3 loop is CASSLFLAGGTDTQYF. DNA for the CDR3: TGTGCCAGCAGCTTGTTCTTAGCGGGGGGCACAGATACGCAGTATTTT.

V and J are TRBV9 and TRBJ2-7; TRBD2 matches 7 bases. The CDR3 length is 14 residues. V gave up 3 bases and J gave up 2 bases; unmatched junction bases: 5. Germline loops: CDR1 SGDLS, CDR2 YYNGEE. CDR3 protein: CASSGGGYPYEQYF. CDR3 DNA: TGTGCCAGCAGCGGCGGGGGATACCCCTACGAGCAGTACTTC. The whole variable domain, remainder taken from reference TRBV9 and TRBJ2-7, is DSGVTQTPKHLITATGQRVTLRCSPRSGDLSVYWYQQSLDQGLQFLIQYYNGEERAKGNILERFSAQQFPDLHSELNLSSLELGDSALYFCASSGGGYPYEQYFGPGTRLTVT.

A single count supports this clone. This chain connects TRBV5-4 to TRBJ1-2; possible D gene TRBD1, 6 bases. Deletions cut 0 bases from V and 5 bases from J, with 14 bases between. The CDR3 totals 15 residues. Germline lookup yields CDR1 SGHNT and CDR2 YYREEE (reference sequence). The CDR3 sequence: CASSLGGQTAYGYTF. The CDR3 DNA reads as TGTGCCAGCAGCTTGGGAGGACAGACCGCATATGGCTACACCTTC.

V is TRBV9 and J is TRBJ2-3; tentative D call: TRBD1 (5 bases). There are 14 residues in the CDR3. V was cut by 6 bases and J by 1 base, with 12 bases left in between. Germline CDR1 SGDLS, CDR2 YYNGEE. CDR3 sequence: CASNPWGRTDTQYF. The CDR3 DNA is TGTGCCAGCAACCCATGGGGCCGCACAGATACGCAGTATTTT.

This clone appeared once. The V gene is TRBV2, the J gene TRBJ2-1, with 9 bases aligning to TRBD2. The CDR3 runs 16 residues. V was clipped by 8 bases and J by 2 bases; unmatched bases: 10. Germline CDR1 and CDR2: SNHLY and FYNNEI. The CDR3 protein is CASFWGSSGTYNEQFF. In DNA, the CDR3 is TGTGCCAGCTTCTGGGGGTCTAGCGGGACCTACAATGAGCAGTTCTTC.

The rearrangement links TRBV27 to TRBJ2-7, with D uncertain. The CDR3 is 14 residues long. Germline-derived CDR1 and CDR2 are MNHEY and SMNVEV (reference sequence). The V gene lost 2 bases and the J gene lost 6 bases, with 14 bases spanning the gap. The CDR3 DNA reads TGTGCCAGCAGTTTAGTGCTAGATAGTCGCGAGCAGTACTTC. Translation gives CASSLVLDSREQYF.

This sequence joins TRBV7-2 and TRBJ2-5; 7 nucleotides align to TRBD2. The tail of the sequence fits TRBJ2-7 better, so the J call may be wrong. The CDR3 contains 11 residues. Germline CDR1 reads SGHTA; CDR2 reads FQGNSA. The chain's CDR3 is CASGRGYEQYF. CDR3 in DNA: TGTGCCAGCGGGAGGGGCTACGAGCAGTACTTC.